The rows below give T cell receptor beta chains drawn from one sample of a study of shared clonotypes between healthy human individuals. Clones were read by immunoSEQ multiplex PCR, and TCRdb kept only the in-frame ones, dropping some. The sample gives more than 900,000 clones, around 82% of which show up once; 0.5% to 0.65% is in the top ten. The sequencing sample was made of memory CD4+ T cells from PBMCs. The receptors stem from a man aged 18 to 29 in good health. Some clones in this sample may be carry-over from other donors' samples. CDR3s include the opening cysteine and the closing phenylalanine or tryptophan. Fields, in order: clone size, J gene, V gene, D gene, CDR3 DNA, CDR3 protein. A D gene is named only where the DNA matches it firmly. Size values are once, few and many counts, or a class for expanded clones, and some rows have none.

.,TRBJ2-2,TRBV7-2,.,TGTGCCAGCAGCTTAGCGCGGCTCGGGAACACCGGGGAGCTGTTTTTT,CASSLARLGNTGELFF
.,TRBJ2-3,TRBV25-1,.,TGTGCCAGCAGTGATGAGGGGAGGCCAGATACGCAGTATTTT,CASSDEGRPDTQYF
few,TRBJ1-4,TRBV7-6,.,TGTGCCAGCAGCTTAGCGGTGAGCGGAAAACTGTTTTTT,CASSLAVSGKLFF
.,TRBJ1-1,TRBV5-5,.,TGTGCCAGCAGCTTCGGCCGGGTGGCGTACACTGAAGCTTTCTTT,CASSFGRVAYTEAFF
few,TRBJ2-7,TRBV2,TRBD2,TGTGCCAGCAGTGAAGTGGGACTAGCGGGATTCGAGCAGTACTTC,CASSEVGLAGFEQYF
.,TRBJ2-3,TRBV6-1,.,TGTGCCAGCGAACAGGCCAGCACAGATACGCAGTATTTT,CASEQASTDTQYF
.,TRBJ2-5,TRBV29-1,.,TGCAGCGCCCTACGCGGGGAAGAGACCCAGTACTTC,CSALRGEETQYF
.,TRBJ1-2,TRBV13,TRBD1,TGTGCCAGCAGCTCGCGGGACAGGGGGATTTATGGCTACACCTTC,CASSSRDRGIYGYTF
.,TRBJ1-5,TRBV5-5,TRBD1,TGTGCCAGCAGCGCCCGGACAGGGGCTGGCAATCAGCCCCAGCATTTT,CASSARTGAGNQPQHF
.,TRBJ1-1,TRBV18,TRBD1,TGTGCCAGCTCACCGGGACAGATGAACACTGAAGCTTTCTTT,CASSPGQMNTEAFF
.,TRBJ2-2,TRBV7-9,.,TGTGCCAGCAGGACCCGGCTCGGGAACAACACCGGGGAGCTGTTTTTT,CASRTRLGNNTGELFF
.,TRBJ2-3,TRBV4-2,.,TGTGCCAGCAGCCAAGAGTTTCCGGGCCAGAGCACAGATACGCAGTATTTT,CASSQEFPGQSTDTQYF
.,TRBJ1-1,TRBV11-2,TRBD1,TGTGCCAGCAGCCCAACGGACAGGGTCAACACTGAAGCTTTCTTT,CASSPTDRVNTEAFF
.,TRBJ2-7,TRBV5-1,TRBD2,TGCGCCAGCACCCCACTAGCGGGAGGGCCCCACGAGCAGTACTTC,CASTPLAGGPHEQYF
.,TRBJ2-7,TRBV10-3,.,TGTGCCATCAGTGAGTCATCCTACGAGCAGTACTTC,CAISESSYEQYF
.,TRBJ2-2,TRBV2,TRBD2,TGTGCCAGCAGTTGGACTAGCGGGAGAGTCACCGGGGAGCTGTTTTTT,CASSWTSGRVTGELFF
.,TRBJ1-3,TRBV6-5,TRBD1,TGTGCCAGCAGTTCGACAGGGGACTCTGGAAACACCATATATTTT,CASSSTGDSGNTIYF
once,TRBJ2-7,TRBV18,TRBD2,TGTGCCAGCTCACCGACTAGCGTACCTTCCTACGAGCAGTACTTC,CASSPTSVPSYEQYF
medium-sized,TRBJ1-2,TRBV11-2,.,TGTGCCAGCAGCTTAGATGGCAGGGGCGGTGGCTACACCTTC,CASSLDGRGGGYTF
few,TRBJ2-1,TRBV7-6,TRBD2,TGTGCCAGCAGCAAACTAGCGGCCGGGGAGCAGTTCTTC,CASSKLAAGEQFF
.,TRBJ1-5,TRBV7-8,.,TGTGCCAGCAGCTTAGCCAGGAATCAGCCCCAGCATTTT,CASSLARNQPQHF
few,TRBJ1-1,TRBV7-9,.,TGTGCCAGCAGATCCGTGGAGGGGGAGGTTAGGGTTTTCTTT,CASRSVEGEVRVFF